This passage covers 27 T cell receptor beta chains from one sample sequenced in a study of blood T cells in healthy people across ages. PCR was performed a second time for about 6 to 12 cycles using a sample-barcoded 5' primer and a J-beta primer mix. TCRdb re-called the 5' RACE reads with MiXCR, one entry per CDR3 protein. The sample shows some 1,800,000 distinct CDR3 sequences, more than 35% of them seen only once. The sample consisted of blood. All receptors come from a human donor in good health.

The CDR3 here is CASSLALVDIPSGNQPQHF. The CDR3 DNA reads TGTGCCAGCAGCTTAGCGCTAGTTGATATCCCTTCGGGAAATCAGCCCCAGCATTTT. This sequence joins TRBV7-2 and TRBJ1-5; D gene uncertain. V was cut by 0 bases and J by 4 bases, with 22 bases left in between. Germline V gene lookup returns CDR1 SGHTA and CDR2 FQGNSA. The CDR3 length is 19 residues.

The chain is built from TRBV12-3 or TRBV12-4 and TRBJ2-5, with D tentatively TRBD1 (6 bases). The CDR3 length is 12 residues. The ends were cut back, 6 bases at V and 6 bases at J, with 11 bases in the middle. CDR3 sequence reads: CASSQDSQTQYF. Here the CDR3 DNA reads TGTGCCAGCAGCCAGGACAGTCAGACCCAGTACTTC.

This clonotype was recorded once. V is TRBV12-3 or TRBV12-4 and J is TRBJ2-1; either TRBD1 or TRBD2 may supply D (5 bases each). CDR3 size: 14 residues. Trimming cost V 6 bases and J 5 bases, with 14 bases left between them. Written as DNA, the CDR3 is TGTGCCAGCAGGGTCGCCGGGACCCACAATGAGCAGTTCTTC. Translating gives CASRVAGTHNEQFF.

This chain joins TRBV9 and TRBJ1-1; D may be TRBD1 (5 bases). From germline, CDR1 is SGDLS and CDR2 YYNGEE. The CDR3 is 15 amino acids. The V and J ends lost 1 base and 4 bases respectively, with 14 bases between them. The CDR3 bases are TGTGCCAGCAGCGTACAGAGGATGGGGGGCACTGAAGCTTTCTTT. It encodes CASSVQRMGGTEAFF.

This clonotype was found many times. This rearrangement joins TRBV5-1 to TRBJ2-5, with D unclear. CDR3 length: 12 residues. Looked up from germline, CDR1 is SGHRS and CDR2 is YFSETQ. Trimming took off 0 bases at V and 5 bases at J, with 5 bases between the two ends. As DNA, the CDR3 is TGCGCCAGCAGCTTGGAATGGGAGACCCAGTACTTC. Its translation: CASSLEWETQYF.

The chain uses TRBV7-9 and TRBJ2-5; D gene uncertain. CDR3 length: 13 residues. The V end was cut by 4 bases, the J end by 2 bases, with 8 bases between. Germline CDR1 SEHNR, CDR2 FQNEAQ (reference sequence). CDR3 nucleotide sequence: TGTGCCAGCAGCTCCCCCTTACAAGAGACCCAGTACTTC. Its translation: CASSSPLQETQYF. Together with reference TRBV7-9 and TRBJ2-5, the CDR3 gives the full variable domain: DTGVSQNPRHKITKRGQNVTFRCDPISEHNRLYWYRQTLGQGPEFLTYFQNEAQLEKSRLLSDRFSAERPKGSFSTLEIQRTEQGDSAMYLCASSSPLQETQYFGPGTRLLVL.

The J gene is TRBJ1-5, the V gene TRBV28; D is undetermined. CDR3 size: 16 residues. Trimming removed 6 bases at V and 0 bases at J, with 15 bases between. Germline-derived CDR1 and CDR2 are MDHEN and SYDVKM. The CDR3 coding sequence is TGTGCCAGCAGGCCGGACCGAGCTATTAGCAATCAGCCCCAGCATTTT. This translates into CASRPDRAISNQPQHF.

This clonotype was seen a handful of times. CDR3 protein: CASSLIKGDTTNEKLFF. The CDR3 nucleotides read TGTGCCAGCAGTTTAATTAAGGGCGACACAACTAATGAAAAACTGTTTTTT. The J gene is TRBJ1-4, the V gene TRBV27; no clear D. Trimming took 2 bases from V and 0 from J, leaving 13 bases between them. The CDR3 has 17 residues. The V gene's germline CDR1 is MNHEY and CDR2 SMNVEV (reference sequence).

J is TRBJ1-1 and V is TRBV12-3 or TRBV12-4; no definite D call. Trimming shortened V by 5 bases and J by 8 bases, and 18 bases separated the two germline ends. This CDR3 has 14 residues. CDR3 protein: CASSPDTYSNEAFF. The CDR3 DNA is TGTGCCAGCAGTCCAGACACTTACTCGAACGAAGCTTTCTTT.

This clonotype turned up a few times. The rearrangement links TRBV12-3 or TRBV12-4 to TRBJ2-2, with D perhaps assigned TRBD1 or TRBD2 (5 bases each). CDR3 length equals 17 residues. The ends were cut back, 5 bases at V and 6 bases at J, with 22 bases in the middle. In DNA form, the CDR3 reads TGTGCCAGCAGTCTGCTCTCAGGGAGACCCAGCTCCGGGGAGCTGTTTTTT. Its translation is CASSLLSGRPSSGELFF.

The V call is TRBV27, the J call TRBJ1-4; weak D call: TRBD1 (5 bases). In germline, CDR1 is MNHEY, CDR2 SMNVEV (reference sequence). The V gene lost 0 bases and the J gene lost 6 bases, with 11 bases spanning the gap. The CDR3 contains 15 residues. CDR3 sequence (DNA): TGTGCCAGCAGTTTATCGGCAGGGTGGGATGAAAAACTGTTTTTT. It is translated as CASSLSAGWDEKLFF.

This chain connects TRBV6-1 to TRBJ2-7; D possibly uses TRBD1 or TRBD2 (5 bases each). CDR3 length: 13 residues. V lost 7 bases and J lost 3, with 13 bases in between. CDR1 is MNHNS and CDR2 is SASEGT in the germline V gene. CDR3 protein: CASIRDRNYEQYF. In nucleotides, the CDR3 is TGTGCCAGCATCAGGGACCGAAACTACGAGCAGTACTTC.

The table lists this clonotype with a few counts. V is TRBV7-6 and J is TRBJ2-3, with 7 bases lining up with TRBD1. V shed 3 bases and J 4 bases; nucleotides not matched to a gene: 7. The CDR3 runs 15 residues. The germline V gene has CDR1 SGHVS and CDR2 FNYEAQ. CDR3 loop: CASSFVSTGADTQYF. Here the CDR3 DNA reads TGTGCCAGCAGCTTTGTATCCACAGGGGCAGATACGCAGTATTTT.

In this sample, this clonotype turned up a few times. The chain recombines TRBV12-3 or TRBV12-4 with TRBJ1-6; 7 bases align to TRBD1. V was pared by 7 bases and J by 11 bases, with 17 bases of the junction left unmatched. The CDR3 is made up of 16 amino acids. The CDR3 region is CASTQGQATEDPPLHF. CDR3 nucleotides: TGTGCCAGCACCCAAGGACAGGCCACCGAGGATCCACCCCTCCACTTT.

V is TRBV6-5 and J is TRBJ1-3; 12 bases are shared with TRBD1. V gave up 2 bases and J gave up 4 bases; unmatched junction bases: 9. The length of the CDR3 is 18 residues. CDR1 is MNHEY, CDR2 SVGAGI, per germline. The CDR3 DNA reads as TGTGCCAGCAGTTACGCCGGGGGACAGGGGGCGGAAGGAAACACCATATATTTT. Encoded protein: CASSYAGGQGAEGNTIYF.

The gene calls are TRBV5-4 and TRBJ2-7; perhaps TRBD1 as D (5 bases). The CDR3 contains 16 residues. The germline V gene encodes CDR1 SGHNT and CDR2 YYREEE (reference sequence). The V gene lost 4 bases and the J gene lost 3 bases, with 20 bases spanning the gap. CDR3 in amino acids: CASSPGPDNIFYEQYF. CDR3 in DNA: TGTGCCAGCAGCCCCGGACCGGACAACATCTTCTACGAGCAGTACTTC.

V and J are TRBV7-2 and TRBJ2-5; D remains unclear. CDR3 size: 14 residues. Trimming pared 2 bases from V and 0 bases from J, leaving 7 bases between. Germline V gene sequence: CDR1 SGHTA, CDR2 FQGNSA. Here the CDR3 reads CASSLNGHQETQYF. In DNA, the CDR3 is TGTGCCAGCAGCTTAAACGGGCACCAAGAGACCCAGTACTTC.

The sample holds a few counts of this clonotype. This sequence joins TRBV20-1 and TRBJ2-1, with D perhaps assigned TRBD1 or TRBD2 (5 bases each). The CDR3 is 15 amino acids. Per germline, CDR1 DFQATT and CDR2 SNEGSKA (reference sequence). V dropped 5 bases and J dropped 6 bases, with 20 bases sitting between them. Here the CDR3 reads CSAPEGRLWGNEQFF. The CDR3 nucleotides read TGCAGTGCTCCAGAGGGGCGACTTTGGGGCAATGAGCAGTTCTTC.

The chain recombines TRBV14 with TRBJ1-1; D is uncertain. This CDR3 is built from 14 residues. Trimming took off 1 base at V and 3 bases at J, with 9 bases between the two ends. Germline CDR1 and CDR2: SGHDN and FVKESK. The CDR3 here is CASSQASVYTEAFF. The CDR3 DNA sequence: TGTGCCAGCAGCCAAGCGAGTGTCTACACTGAAGCTTTCTTT.

This clonotype was seen a handful of times. This rearrangement joins TRBV20-1 to TRBJ2-5; D might be TRBD2 (6 bases). The DNA end lines up better with TRBJ2-7; the J call may be wrong. This CDR3 has 15 residues. CDR1 is DFQATT, CDR2 SNEGSKA, per germline (reference sequence). The CDR3 protein is CSARDPLAGTDEQYF. The CDR3 DNA is TGCAGTGCTAGGGATCCCCTGGCGGGGACGGACGAGCAGTACTTC.

The rearrangement uses TRBV6-2 or TRBV6-3 and TRBJ2-6; possibly TRBD2 for D (6 bases). Trimming removed 1 base from V and 0 bases from J, with 16 bases in between. CDR3 length equals 19 residues. CDR1 and CDR2 from the germline V gene are MNHEY and SVGEGT. This CDR3 reads CASSYLMGGDPSGANVLTF. In DNA form, the CDR3 reads TGTGCCAGCAGTTACTTGATGGGCGGGGATCCCTCTGGGGCCAACGTCCTGACTTTC.

The rearrangement joins TRBV5-1 to TRBJ2-5, with no clear D. V lost 0 bases to trimming and J lost 4 bases, with 10 bases between them. Germline CDR1 reads SGHRS; CDR2 reads YFSETQ. This CDR3 has 14 amino acids. CDR3 nucleotide sequence: TGCGCCAGCAGCTTGGCAAGCAGAATAGAGACCCAGTACTTC. Protein sequence: CASSLASRIETQYF.

This clonotype was observed a handful of times. The chain employs TRBV7-2 and TRBJ1-2; TRBD1 matches at 8 bases. Germline CDR1 and CDR2: SGHTA and FQGNSA. The CDR3 totals 16 residues. V trimming: 5 bases; J trimming: 1 base; junction bases outside the gene matches: 9. The CDR3 DNA is TGTGCCAGCAGCGTAGATGTGGACAGGGTTAACTATGGCTACACCTTC. Protein: CASSVDVDRVNYGYTF.

This clonotype was recorded a few times. The genes are TRBV20-1 and TRBJ1-2; D unresolved. V lost 0 bases to trimming and J lost 8 bases, with 10 bases between them. This CDR3 has 12 residues. The germline CDR1 and CDR2 sequences are DFQATT and SNEGSKA (reference sequence). CDR3 loop: CSAREFDKGYTF. The CDR3, as DNA: TGCAGTGCTAGAGAGTTCGACAAGGGCTACACCTTC.

The table lists this clonotype with many counts. The chain uses TRBV6-5 and TRBJ2-7; D possibly corresponds to TRBD1 (5 bases). Germline CDR1 and CDR2: MNHEY and SVGAGI. Trimming took off 4 bases at V and 5 bases at J, with 9 bases between the two ends. This CDR3 comprises 12 residues. The CDR3 protein is CASSSDTDEQYF. The CDR3 coding sequence is TGTGCCAGCAGTTCGGACACGGACGAGCAGTACTTC.

This clonotype has a handful of counts. The gene calls are TRBV20-1 and TRBJ2-1, with TRBD2 matching over 9 bases. V gave up 0 bases and J gave up 2 bases; unmatched junction bases: 2. Germline CDR1 DFQATT, CDR2 SNEGSKA (reference sequence). The CDR3 contains 15 residues. The CDR3 region is CSARDRLAAYNEQFF. The CDR3 DNA follows: TGCAGTGCTAGAGATAGACTAGCGGCCTACAATGAGCAGTTCTTC.

This clonotype was seen only a few times. The chain has TRBV4-3 and TRBJ2-3; possible D gene TRBD2, 7 bases. Germline CDR1 is LGHNA and CDR2 is YSLEER. The V gene lost 0 bases and the J gene lost 1 base, with 14 bases spanning the gap. This CDR3 region has 17 residues. The CDR3 DNA sequence: TGCGCCAGCAGCCAAGACGGGGGGCTGGCCCGCACAGATACGCAGTATTTT. This sequence encodes CASSQDGGLARTDTQYF.